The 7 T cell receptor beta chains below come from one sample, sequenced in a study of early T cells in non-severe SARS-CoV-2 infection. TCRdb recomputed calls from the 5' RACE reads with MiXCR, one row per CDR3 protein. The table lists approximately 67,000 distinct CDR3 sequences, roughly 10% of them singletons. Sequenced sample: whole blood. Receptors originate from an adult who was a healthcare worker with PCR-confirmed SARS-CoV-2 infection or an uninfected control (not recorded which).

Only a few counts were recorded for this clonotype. The CDR3 here is CSASDLSYNEQFF. The CDR3 DNA is TGCAGTGCTAGCGACCTCTCCTACAATGAGCAGTTCTTC. The gene calls are TRBV20-1 and TRBJ2-1; D uncertain. Germline lookup yields CDR1 DFQATT and CDR2 SNEGSKA (reference sequence). Trimming took off 3 bases at V and 0 bases at J, with 6 bases between the two ends. This CDR3 is 13 amino acids long.

CDR3 bases: TGTGCCAGCAGCGCAGGGGAGACCACTGAAGCTTTCTTT. It yields the protein CASSAGETTEAFF. The V and J genes are TRBV7-3 and TRBJ1-1; possibly TRBD1 for D (6 bases). Trimming cost V 5 bases and J 4 bases, with 11 bases left between them. The CDR3 loop spans 13 amino acids. Germline V gene lookup returns CDR1 SGHTA and CDR2 FQGTGA.

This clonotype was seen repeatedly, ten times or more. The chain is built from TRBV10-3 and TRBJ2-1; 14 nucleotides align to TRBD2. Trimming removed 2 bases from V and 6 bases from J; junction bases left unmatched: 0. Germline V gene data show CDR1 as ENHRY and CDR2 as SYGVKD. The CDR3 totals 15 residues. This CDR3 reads CAISEGTSGGNEQFF. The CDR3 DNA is TGTGCCATCAGTGAGGGGACTAGCGGGGGCAATGAGCAGTTCTTC.

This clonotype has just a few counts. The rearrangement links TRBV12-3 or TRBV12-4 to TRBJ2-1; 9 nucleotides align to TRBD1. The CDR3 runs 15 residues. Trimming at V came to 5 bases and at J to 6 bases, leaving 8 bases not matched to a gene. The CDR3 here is CASSPEGQGGNEQFF. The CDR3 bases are TGTGCCAGCAGTCCCGAGGGACAGGGTGGCAATGAGCAGTTCTTC.

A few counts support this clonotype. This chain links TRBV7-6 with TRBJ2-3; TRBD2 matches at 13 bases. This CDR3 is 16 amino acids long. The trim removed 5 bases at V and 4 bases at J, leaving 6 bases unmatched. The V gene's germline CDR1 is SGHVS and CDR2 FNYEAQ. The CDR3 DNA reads TGTGCCAGCAGCCTCACTAGCGGGAGGGCTTCAGATACGCAGTATTTT. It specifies CASSLTSGRASDTQYF.

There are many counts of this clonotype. Here the CDR3 reads CASGVSGTHEQYF. The CDR3 nucleotides read TGTGCCAGCGGGGTAAGCGGGACCCACGAGCAGTACTTC. The rearrangement uses TRBV6-1 and TRBJ2-7, with 7 nucleotides matching TRBD2. The CDR3 extends over 13 amino acids. Germline CDR1 and CDR2: MNHNS and SASEGT. J gave up 5 bases and V 8 bases, and 9 bases lay outside the gene matches.

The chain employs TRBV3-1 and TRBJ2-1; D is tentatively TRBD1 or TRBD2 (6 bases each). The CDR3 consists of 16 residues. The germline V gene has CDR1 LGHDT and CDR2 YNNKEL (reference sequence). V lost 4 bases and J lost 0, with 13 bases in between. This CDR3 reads CASSLQGGSSYNEQFF. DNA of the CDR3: TGTGCCAGCAGCCTCCAAGGGGGGAGCTCCTACAATGAGCAGTTCTTC.